This note documents a single T cell receptor (beta chain) sequence. The data belong to a study of blood T cell repertoires in COVID-19. Study background: Both acute and convalescent COVID-19 samples were obtained from the United States, Italy and Spain.

Original methodology: Estimation of nucleated cell counts was performed using reference gene primer amplification. Using immunoSEQ multiplex PCR, the repertoire was profiled, and TCRdb retains in-frame clones only, with some absent. For V, J and clone size, that table is used; D and trimming come from the DNA. The sample consists of under 300,000 clones, around 86% of them appearing once. The V gene's germline CDR1 is SNHLY and CDR2 FYNNEI. The trim removed 4 bases at V and 1 base at J, leaving 5 bases unmatched. The CDR3 has 15 amino acids. Enrollees, roughly 18 to 90 years old, lived in 24 US areas. Participants' reported clinical history set cohort assignment.

The receptor's source is a woman aged 35 to 49 who had recovered from COVID-19. The sample was PBMCs or T cells enriched from blood (not recorded which). The chain combines TRBV2 with TRBJ2-5; 8 nucleotides match TRBD1. CDR3 in DNA: TGTGCCAGCAGTGGGGACAGGTTGAGCCAAGAGACCCAGTACTTC. Protein product: CASSGDRLSQETQYF.